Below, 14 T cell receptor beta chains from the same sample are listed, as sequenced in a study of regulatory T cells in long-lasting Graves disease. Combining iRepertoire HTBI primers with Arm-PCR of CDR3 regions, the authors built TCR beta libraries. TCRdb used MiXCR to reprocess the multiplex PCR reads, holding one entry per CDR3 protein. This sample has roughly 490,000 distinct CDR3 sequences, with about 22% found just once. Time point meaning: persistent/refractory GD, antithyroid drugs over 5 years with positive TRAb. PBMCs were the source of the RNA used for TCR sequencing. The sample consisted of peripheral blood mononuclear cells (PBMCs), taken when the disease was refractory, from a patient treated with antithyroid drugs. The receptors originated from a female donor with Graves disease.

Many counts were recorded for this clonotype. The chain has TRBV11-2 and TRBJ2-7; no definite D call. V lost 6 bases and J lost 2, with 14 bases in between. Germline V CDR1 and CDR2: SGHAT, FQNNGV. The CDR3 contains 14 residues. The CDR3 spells CASSPRVNPYEQYF. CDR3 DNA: TGTGCCAGCAGTCCCCGCGTGAACCCCTACGAGCAGTACTTC.

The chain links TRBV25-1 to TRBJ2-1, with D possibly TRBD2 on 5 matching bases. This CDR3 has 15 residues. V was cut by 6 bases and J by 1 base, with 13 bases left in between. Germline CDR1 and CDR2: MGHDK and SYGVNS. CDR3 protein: CASRPFAGSYNEQFF. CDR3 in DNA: TGTGCCAGCAGACCTTTTGCGGGTTCCTACAATGAGCAGTTCTTC.

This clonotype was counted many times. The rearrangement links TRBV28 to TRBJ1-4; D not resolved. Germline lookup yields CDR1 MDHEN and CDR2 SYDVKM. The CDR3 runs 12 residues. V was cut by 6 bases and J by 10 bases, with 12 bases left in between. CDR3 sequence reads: CASSPTVGKLFF. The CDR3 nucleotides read TGTGCCAGCAGCCCCACGGTCGGAAAACTGTTTTTT.

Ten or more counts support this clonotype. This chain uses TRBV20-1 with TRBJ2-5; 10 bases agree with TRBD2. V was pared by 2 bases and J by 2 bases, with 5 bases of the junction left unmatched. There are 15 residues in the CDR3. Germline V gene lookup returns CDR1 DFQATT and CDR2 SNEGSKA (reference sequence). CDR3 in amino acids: CSARRGLAAQETQYF. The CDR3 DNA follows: TGCAGTGCTAGAAGAGGACTAGCGGCACAAGAGACCCAGTACTTC.

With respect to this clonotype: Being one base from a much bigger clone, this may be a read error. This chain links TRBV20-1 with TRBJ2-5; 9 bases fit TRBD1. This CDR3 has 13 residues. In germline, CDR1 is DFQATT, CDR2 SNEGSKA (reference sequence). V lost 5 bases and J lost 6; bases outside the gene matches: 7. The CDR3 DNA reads TGCAGTGCTGAAGGGACAGGGCCGAAGACCCAGTACTTC. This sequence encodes CSAEGTGPKTQYF.

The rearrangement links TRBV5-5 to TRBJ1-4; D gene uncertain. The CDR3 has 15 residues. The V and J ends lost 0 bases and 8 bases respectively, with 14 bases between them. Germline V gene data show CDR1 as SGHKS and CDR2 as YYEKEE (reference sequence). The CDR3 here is CASSLDQGIYEKLFF. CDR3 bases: TGTGCCAGCAGCTTGGATCAAGGGATCTACGAAAAACTGTTTTTT.

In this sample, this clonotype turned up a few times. The CDR3 sequence is CASSYGQGAYGYTF. The CDR3 DNA sequence: TGTGCCAGCAGTTACGGACAGGGGGCCTATGGCTACACCTTC. V usage is TRBV6-9 and J usage is TRBJ1-2; 11 bases agree with TRBD1. The CDR3 covers 14 residues. Germline V gives CDR1 MNHGY, CDR2 SVAAGI. J lost 4 bases, V lost 3 bases, and 1 base had no gene match.

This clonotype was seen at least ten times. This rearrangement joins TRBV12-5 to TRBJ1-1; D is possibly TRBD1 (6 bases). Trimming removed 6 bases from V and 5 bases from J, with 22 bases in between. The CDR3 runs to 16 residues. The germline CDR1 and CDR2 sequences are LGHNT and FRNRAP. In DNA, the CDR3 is TGTGCTAGTGGGTTGCAAACTAGGACAGTAGGAACTGAAGCTTTCTTT. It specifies CASGLQTRTVGTEAFF.

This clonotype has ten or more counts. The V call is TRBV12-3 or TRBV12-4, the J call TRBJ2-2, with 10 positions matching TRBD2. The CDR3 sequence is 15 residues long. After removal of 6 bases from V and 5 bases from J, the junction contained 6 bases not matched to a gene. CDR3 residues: CASRVAGGGTGELFF. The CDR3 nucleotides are TGTGCCAGCAGAGTAGCGGGAGGTGGGACCGGGGAGCTGTTTTTT.

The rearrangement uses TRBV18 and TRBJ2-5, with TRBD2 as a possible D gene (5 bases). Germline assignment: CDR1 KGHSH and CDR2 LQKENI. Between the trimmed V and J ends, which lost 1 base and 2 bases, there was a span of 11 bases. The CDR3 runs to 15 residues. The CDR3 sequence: CASSPQGAGQETQYF. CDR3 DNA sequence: TGTGCCAGCTCACCACAAGGTGCGGGTCAAGAGACCCAGTACTTC.

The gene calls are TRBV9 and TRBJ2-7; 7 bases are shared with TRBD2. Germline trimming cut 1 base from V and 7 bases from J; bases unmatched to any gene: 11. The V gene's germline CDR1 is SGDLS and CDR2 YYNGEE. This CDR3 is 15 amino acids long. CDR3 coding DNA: TGTGCCAGCAGCGTATCTCCCGGGGGGTCGGGTGAGCAGTACTTC. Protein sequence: CASSVSPGGSGEQYF.

Written as DNA, the CDR3 is TGTGCCAGCAGTTTAAGAGGGAGGGCGGAGGAGCAGTTCTTC. Amino acid sequence: CASSLRGRAEEQFF. The chain combines TRBV28 with TRBJ2-1; TRBD2 matches at 7 bases. The CDR3 runs 14 residues. V lost 2 bases and J lost 10; bases outside the gene matches: 8. CDR1 and CDR2 (germline): MDHEN, SYDVKM.

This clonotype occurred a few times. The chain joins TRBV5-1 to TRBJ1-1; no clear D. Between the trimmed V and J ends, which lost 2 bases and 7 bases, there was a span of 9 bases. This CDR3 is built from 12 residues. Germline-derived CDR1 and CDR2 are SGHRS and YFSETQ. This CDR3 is CASSFGPFEAFF. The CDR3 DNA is TGCGCCAGCAGCTTCGGGCCCTTTGAAGCTTTCTTT.

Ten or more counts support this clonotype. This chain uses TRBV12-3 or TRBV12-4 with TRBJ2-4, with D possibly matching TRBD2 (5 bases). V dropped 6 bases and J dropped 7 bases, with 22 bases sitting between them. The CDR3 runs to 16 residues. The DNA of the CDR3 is TGTGCCAGCAGCCCCTTCTGGACTTTAGATGGCAACATTCAGTACTTC. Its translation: CASSPFWTLDGNIQYF.